The 5 T cell receptor beta chains reported below all come from one sample, sequenced in a study of early T cells in non-severe SARS-CoV-2 infection. TCRdb processed the 5' RACE reads anew with MiXCR; each CDR3 protein has one entry. The sample shows some 73,000 distinct CDR3 sequences, roughly 12% of them seen only once. The sequenced sample was whole blood. All receptors derive from an adult who was a healthcare worker with PCR-confirmed SARS-CoV-2 infection or an uninfected control (not recorded which).

This clonotype showed up just a few times. The genes are TRBV12-5 and TRBJ1-6, with 8 bases lining up with TRBD1. The germline V gene encodes CDR1 LGHNT and CDR2 FRNRAP. Trimming took 7 bases from V and 8 from J; bases not matched to a gene: 4. This CDR3 is built from 13 residues. The CDR3 loop is CASEGQGDSPLHF. In DNA, the CDR3 is TGTGCTAGTGAAGGACAGGGTGATTCACCCCTCCACTTT.

DNA for the CDR3: TGTGCCAGCTCACCACCGACTAGCGGGCCTTACAATGAGCAGTTCTTC. It is translated as CASSPPTSGPYNEQFF. The gene calls are TRBV18 and TRBJ2-1; 10 nucleotides agree with TRBD2. The CDR3 loop spans 16 amino acids. Germline CDR1 is KGHSH and CDR2 is LQKENI. Unmatched junction bases numbered 3, after V lost 0 bases and J lost 4 bases.

This sequence joins TRBV15 and TRBJ2-2; the D is unclear. Germline lookup yields CDR1 LNHNV and CDR2 YYDKDF (reference sequence). The CDR3 is 14 amino acids. The ends were cut back, 8 bases at V and 4 bases at J, with 14 bases in the middle. CDR3 bases: TGTGCCACCTCGATCGGAGTGGGCACCGGGGAGCTGTTTTTT. Translated: CATSIGVGTGELFF.

This clonotype appeared a few times. The V call is TRBV7-2, the J call TRBJ2-7; a weak D match, TRBD1 (6 bases). The CDR3 extends over 14 amino acids. Looked up from germline, CDR1 is SGHTA and CDR2 is FQGNSA. Trimming stripped 2 bases from V and 7 bases from J, with 15 bases between. CDR3 sequence (DNA): TGTGCCAGCAGCTTACCAACAGGGATTGAGGAGCAGTACTTC. Translating it yields CASSLPTGIEEQYF.

There are many counts of this clonotype. The rearrangement uses TRBV18 and TRBJ1-1; possibly TRBD1 for D (6 bases). CDR1 is KGHSH, CDR2 LQKENI, per germline. V lost 3 bases to trimming and J lost 1 base, with 9 bases between them. The CDR3 has 14 amino acids. The CDR3 region has the DNA TGTGCCAGCTCACCCGACAGGAAGAACACTGAAGCTTTCTTT. Its protein product is CASSPDRKNTEAFF.